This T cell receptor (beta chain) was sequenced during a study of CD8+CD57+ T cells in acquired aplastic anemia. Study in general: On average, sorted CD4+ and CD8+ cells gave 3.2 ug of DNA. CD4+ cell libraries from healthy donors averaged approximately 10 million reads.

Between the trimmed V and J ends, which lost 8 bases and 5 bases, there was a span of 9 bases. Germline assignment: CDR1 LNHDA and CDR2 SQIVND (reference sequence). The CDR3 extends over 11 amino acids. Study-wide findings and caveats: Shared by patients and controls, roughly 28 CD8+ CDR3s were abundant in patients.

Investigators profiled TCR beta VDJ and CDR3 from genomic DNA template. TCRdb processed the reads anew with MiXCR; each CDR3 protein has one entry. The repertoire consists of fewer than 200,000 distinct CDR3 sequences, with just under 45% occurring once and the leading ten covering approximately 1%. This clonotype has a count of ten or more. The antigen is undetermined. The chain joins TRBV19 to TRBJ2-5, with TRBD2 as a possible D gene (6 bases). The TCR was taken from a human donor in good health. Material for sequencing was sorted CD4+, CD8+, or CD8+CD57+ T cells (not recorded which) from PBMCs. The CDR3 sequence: CASRGSETQYF. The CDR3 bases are TGTGCCAGTCGGGGGAGTGAGACCCAGTACTTC. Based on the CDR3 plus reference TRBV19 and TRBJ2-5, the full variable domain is DGGITQSPKYLFRKEGQNVTLSCEQNLNHDAMYWYRQDPGQGLRLIYYSQIVNDFQKGDIAEGYSVSREKKESFPLTVTSAQKNPTAFYLCASRGSETQYFGPGTRLLVL.